This is a list of T cell receptor beta chains from one sample in a study of control samples from healthy donors and cancer patients. The protocol was immunoSEQ multiplex PCR, while the TCRdb copy is restricted to in-frame clones and leaves out a portion. This sample has more than 140,000 clones, with roughly 94% found just once. The material sequenced was blood. The origin of the receptors is a man aged 35-49 years in good health. CDR3s leave out the opening cysteine and the closing phenylalanine or tryptophan. Each record gives: V gene, clone size, J gene, CDR3 protein. The listing skips clone size in some rows; elsewhere it reads once, few, many or a size class.

V: TRBV5-1; size: .; J: TRBJ2-1; CDR3: ASSTQQNNEQF
V: TRBV3-1/TRBV3-2; size: .; J: TRBJ1-2; CDR3: ASSQGLGTGGYGYT
V: TRBV2; size: few; J: TRBJ1-4; CDR3: ASSAFEGNLHEKLF
V: TRBV28; size: .; J: TRBJ2-7; CDR3: ASLKRGLYEQY
V: TRBV2; size: .; J: TRBJ2-4; CDR3: ASSDPGDRGGKNIQY
V: TRBV19; size: .; J: TRBJ1-5; CDR3: ASSISTGTDQH
V: TRBV3-1/TRBV3-2; size: .; J: TRBJ1-6; CDR3: ASSHRLQGSNSPLH
V: TRBV7-8; size: .; J: TRBJ1-2; CDR3: ASSLVGGYGYT
V: TRBV5-8; size: .; J: TRBJ1-5; CDR3: ASSAGGTPNSNQPQH
V: TRBV19; size: once; J: TRBJ1-2; CDR3: ASSAAELYGYT
V: TRBV5-4; size: .; J: TRBJ1-1; CDR3: ASSGDRMNTEAF
V: TRBV7-9; size: .; J: TRBJ2-1; CDR3: ASSVSGGNYNEQF
V: TRBV11-2; size: .; J: TRBJ2-7; CDR3: ASSLAGTGRYEQY
V: TRBV5-1; size: .; J: TRBJ1-4; CDR3: ASSSMFNEKLF
V: TRBV7-8; size: .; J: TRBJ1-5; CDR3: ASSFGQGNLYSNQPQH
V: TRBV7-9; size: once; J: TRBJ2-7; CDR3: ASSSTGVSSYEQY
V: TRBV5-1; size: .; J: TRBJ2-7; CDR3: ASSLEGGEQY
V: TRBV4-1; size: .; J: TRBJ1-5; CDR3: ASSQDRYSNQPQH
V: TRBV29-1; size: .; J: TRBJ2-1; CDR3: SVEVPSGGPYNEQF
V: TRBV15; size: .; J: TRBJ1-3; CDR3: ATSRDPEVSGNTIY
V: TRBV12-3/TRBV12-4; size: .; J: TRBJ1-4; CDR3: ASSLGGNEKLF
V: TRBV28; size: .; J: TRBJ2-5; CDR3: ASSRGTQY
V: TRBV19; size: once; J: TRBJ2-5; CDR3: ASSIAGVQETQY
V: TRBV4-3; size: .; J: TRBJ1-1; CDR3: ASSWDLLNTEAF